This T cell receptor beta chain was identified during a study of shared clonotypes between healthy human individuals. Study-level information: CD4 naive and memory got three plates each, CD8 naive two, CD8 memory one. Broader study findings: What limited the represented genetic and exposure-history diversity was the small number of donors.

Turning to this clone: Its specificity is not known.

Looked up from germline, CDR1 is MDHEN and CDR2 is SYDVKM. The CDR3 has 16 amino acids. The V gene end was trimmed by 1 base and the J gene end by 1 base; junction bases not matched to a gene: 7. Method: immunoSEQ multiplex PCR; TCRdb's copy keeps in-frame clones and lacks some. Among approximately 710,000 clones, roughly 88% were seen once, and the ten largest hold 34%. Healthy HIV-negative adults without recent acute infections or vaccinations served as donors. All of the donors resided in Nashville, Tennessee, and each was a Caucasian adult. The gene calls are TRBV28 and TRBJ2-7; 7 bases match TRBD1. This TCR was recovered from a young man in good health. Some clones in this sample may be carry-over from other donors' samples. Sample: memory CD8+ T cells from PBMCs. As for subset: CD45RO+ cells pooled with CCR7-negative TemRA cells. In DNA, the CDR3 is TGTGCCAGCAGTTTATTCGGGGACAGTGGTTCCTACGAGCAGTACTTC. Its translation: CASSLFGDSGSYEQYF.